This T cell receptor (beta chain) was obtained from a study of T-cell memory formation after mild COVID-19 (dated by TCRdb to the early 2020s). About the full investigation: TCR sequence clusters from the two donors were found to be largely donor specific. In a couple of donors, T-cell clones that expanded and contracted after mild COVID-19 were tracked by sequencing TCRalpha and TCRbeta repertoires over time. The cohort was made up of two young adult volunteers, one female and one male, who were previously healthy. The paper as a whole reports these results and caveats: The study covered only a couple of mild cases, and larger cohorts including severe cases with pre-infection samples were considered necessary. Contracting CD4+ clones appeared mostly in the CM and EM memory subsets, whereas CD8+ clones were enriched in EMRA. Some responding clones were detected in pre-infection memory, which suggested that pre-existing cross-reactive memory T cells had joined the SARS-CoV-2 response. From day 15 to 85, contracting clones showed balanced CD4/CD8 phenotypes, whereas a second wave of clones that expanded from day 15 to 37 leaned towards CD4+. The second-wave clones that peaked on day 37 were not confirmed to be SARS-CoV-2 specific.

The sequencing machine was an Illumina NovaSeq 6000. cDNA libraries for TCRalpha and TCRbeta were prepared by 5'RACE using constant-segment primers, with sample barcodes and unique molecular identifiers added. Trizol reagent was used to extract RNA from every sample. Library amplification was performed in two PCR steps, and a second sample barcode and Illumina TruSeq adapters were introduced in the second step. The libraries were sequenced on an Illumina NovaSeq using 2 x 150 bp paired-end reads. The source study handled its data this way. With migec v1.2.7, reads were demultiplexed and then collapsed into UMI-guided consensus sequences. Using mixcr v2.1.11, UMI consensuses were aligned to TRA and TRB V and J templates and then assembled into clonotypes. Expanded or contracted clonotypes were those called significant by both edgeR and NoisET, with noise models trained on biological replicates. edgeR calls used a false discovery rate-adjusted p below 0.01 and a log2 fold-change threshold of 1. PCA with hierarchical clustering of max-normalized trajectories of the 1000 most abundant clonotypes was used as exploratory dynamics analysis. The CD4 or CD8 phenotype of responding clones was assigned using the separately sequenced CD4+ and CD8+ repertoires. TCRdb trimmed the raw reads at Q25, called clones with MiXCR and kept productive beta chains. Rows are combined by CDR3 protein, so each entry shows the most common genes and DNA. These V and J calls are TCRdb output, not the study's own analysis. This sample is represented by about 150,000 distinct CDR3 sequences; about 15% of them were singletons. Less than 15% of the sample is in the top ten clones.

Ficoll-Paque density gradient centrifugation was used to isolate PBMCs. According to the germline V gene, CDR1 reads KGHDR and CDR2 reads SFDVKD. Spanning cysteine to phenylalanine, the CDR3 consists of 21 amino acids. Only the CDR3 region is kept as DNA, spanning 63 bases read in frame from base 1. For this chain, trimming is 0 bases at the V end and 1 base at the J end, and the number of junction bases without a gene match is 12. This clonotype came up many times. Its antigen remains unidentified. No much larger clone is present one base from it, and per-base qualities are unavailable. The source material was PBMCs or a T cell subset sorted from them (not recorded which). The receptor was isolated from an adult woman who had mild COVID-19 (a few samples of this study predate the infection). The sample titles of this study are shuffled in the database, so cell type and time point are left out; the donor was told from shared clones. The chain is made from TRBV24-1 and TRBJ2-2; 11 of the junction bases match TRBD2. The sequenced DNA is TGTGCCACCAGTGATTTGCGGGGGCTAGCGGGAGGATTACGGAACACCGGGGAGCTGTTTTTT. This translates into CATSDLRGLAGGLRNTGELFF.